Listed below are T cell receptor beta chains from one sample, sequenced in a study of technical replicates of blood from a handful of donors. Clones were sequenced by immunoSEQ multiplex PCR, and TCRdb holds only the in-frame ones, with some missing. This sample has around 62,000 clones, with approximately 97% found just once. The material sequenced was T cells isolated from PBMCs. The origin of the receptors is a human donor in good health. Each CDR3 is given with its conserved first and last residue. D genes are given only for firm matches. Size tells how often a clone was seen (once, few, many) or the class of an expanded clone, and some rows leave it out.

d_call,clone_size,v_call,j_call,cdr3_aa,cdr3_nt
NA,NA,TRBV7-9,TRBJ1-2,CASIPEGSGGGILGYTF,TGTGCCAGCATCCCCGAGGGGTCGGGGGGCGGAATATTAGGCTACACCTTC
TRBD1,NA,TRBV28,TRBJ1-5,CASSFAAGGFWNQPQHF,TGTGCCAGCAGTTTCGCGGCAGGGGGCTTTTGGAATCAGCCCCAGCATTTT
NA,NA,TRBV5-4,TRBJ1-2,CASSSSYGYTF,TGTGCCAGCAGCTCCAGTTATGGCTACACCTTC
NA,NA,TRBV6-1,TRBJ1-5,CASSEVGGNQPQHF,TGTGCCAGCAGTGAGGTAGGCGGTAATCAGCCCCAGCATTTT
TRBD1,NA,TRBV7-2,TRBJ2-5,CASSLRSGTGTGETQYF,TGTGCCAGCAGCCTACGATCCGGGACAGGGACCGGAGAGACCCAGTACTTC
NA,NA,TRBV4-3,TRBJ2-3,CASSQESREWLDTQYF,TGCGCCAGCAGCCAAGAATCACGGGAGTGGTTAGATACGCAGTATTTT
NA,NA,TRBV4-2,TRBJ1-4,CASSSGGVDEKLFF,TGTGCCAGCAGCTCAGGAGGGGTGGATGAAAAACTGTTTTTT
TRBD1,NA,TRBV4-3,TRBJ1-2,CASSQTIWTGKVDGYTF,TGCGCCAGCAGCCAAACGATATGGACAGGGAAAGTCGATGGCTACACCTTC
TRBD1,NA,TRBV28,TRBJ1-5,CASSLPPGQGANQPQHF,TGTGCCAGCAGTTTACCCCCGGGACAGGGGGCGAATCAGCCCCAGCATTTT
NA,once,TRBV2,TRBJ1-2,CASSEARGNAGGYTF,TGTGCCAGCAGTGAAGCGCGAGGCAATGCGGGCGGCTACACCTTC
NA,NA,TRBV19,TRBJ1-1,CASSIFGQGIGTEAFF,TGTGCCAGTAGTATATTTGGGCAGGGGATCGGGACTGAAGCTTTCTTT
NA,NA,TRBV19,TRBJ1-2,CASSALVFYGYTF,TGTGCCAGTAGCGCACTGGTCTTCTATGGCTACACCTTC
NA,NA,TRBV15,TRBJ2-7,CATSRGRTEGIYEQYF,TGTGCCACCAGCAGAGGTCGAACGGAGGGGATCTACGAGCAGTACTTC
TRBD1,NA,TRBV7-9,TRBJ2-7,CASSSRGLYEQYF,TGTGCCAGCAGCTCCAGGGGGCTTTACGAGCAGTACTTC
NA,NA,TRBV6-5,TRBJ1-1,CASVRATEAFF,TGTGCCAGCGTCAGGGCCACTGAAGCTTTCTTT
TRBD2,NA,TRBV10-3,TRBJ2-1,CAISESASGSNNEQFF,TGTGCCATCAGTGAGTCTGCTAGCGGGAGTAATAATGAGCAGTTCTTC
NA,NA,TRBV10-3,TRBJ1-2,CAIRDSTSYGYTF,TGTGCCATCAGAGATAGCACCAGCTATGGCTACACCTTC
TRBD2,NA,TRBV28,TRBJ2-3,CASSYSGRASDTQYF,TGTGCCAGCAGCTATAGCGGGAGGGCTTCAGATACGCAGTATTTT
NA,NA,TRBV19,TRBJ1-1,CASSLSVMMNTEAFF,TGTGCCAGTAGTTTATCGGTCATGATGAACACTGAAGCTTTCTTT
TRBD1,once,TRBV4-1,TRBJ2-2,CASSQRQGRTGELFF,TGCGCCAGCAGCCAAAGACAGGGAAGGACCGGGGAGCTGTTTTTT
TRBD1,NA,TRBV13,TRBJ2-7,CASSPKGQGSDEQYF,TGTGCCAGCAGCCCAAAAGGACAGGGATCCGACGAGCAGTACTTC
NA,NA,TRBV28,TRBJ1-2,CASSSGSLYGYTF,TGTGCCAGCAGTTCGGGGTCTCTCTATGGCTACACCTTC
NA,NA,TRBV6-1,TRBJ1-1,CASSRSTGNTEAFF,TGTGCCAGCAGTCGTAGTACAGGGAACACTGAAGCTTTCTTT
NA,NA,TRBV13,TRBJ2-3,CASSLRGTDTQYF,TGTGCCAGCAGCTTGCGCGGCACAGATACGCAGTATTTT
TRBD1,once,TRBV9,TRBJ2-5,CASSGQGTQETQYF,TGTGCCAGCAGCGGACAGGGGACCCAAGAGACCCAGTACTTC
NA,NA,TRBV7-9,TRBJ1-1,CASSLVIIGDTEAFF,TGTGCCAGCAGCTTAGTTATCATCGGGGACACTGAAGCTTTCTTT
NA,NA,TRBV2,TRBJ1-1,CASSEIIGGGAFF,TGTGCCAGCAGTGAAATTATAGGCGGAGGAGCTTTCTTT
NA,NA,TRBV9,TRBJ2-7,CASSADQGSSYEQYF,TGTGCCAGCAGCGCAGATCAGGGGAGCTCCTACGAGCAGTACTTC
TRBD1,NA,TRBV7-3,TRBJ2-1,CASGPGTGFYNEQFF,TGTGCCAGCGGTCCGGGGACAGGATTTTACAATGAGCAGTTCTTC
NA,once,TRBV5-6,TRBJ2-4,CASSFPGKSKNIQYF,TGTGCCAGCAGCTTTCCAGGGAAGTCCAAAAACATTCAGTACTTC
NA,once,TRBV7-9,TRBJ2-7,CASSRAPGEQYF,TGTGCCAGCAGCCGGGCCCCGGGAGAGCAGTACTTC
TRBD2,NA,TRBV6-4,TRBJ2-2,CASSPLAGGLEGELFF,TGTGCCAGCAGCCCACTAGCGGGAGGCCTGGAGGGGGAGCTGTTTTTT
TRBD2,NA,TRBV27,TRBJ2-3,CASSLFLGDISGRTDTQYF,TGTGCCAGCAGTTTATTCCTAGGGGATATTAGCGGGAGAACAGATACGCAGTATTTT
NA,NA,TRBV4-2,TRBJ1-5,CASSPTTGNSNQPQHF,TGTGCCAGCAGCCCCACGACAGGTAATAGCAATCAGCCCCAGCATTTT
TRBD1,NA,TRBV7-8,TRBJ1-1,CASSPGGPEAFF,TGTGCCAGCAGTCCAGGGGGCCCTGAAGCTTTCTTT
NA,NA,TRBV6-1,TRBJ1-5,CASSEAQARGGHQPQHF,TGTGCCAGCAGTGAAGCGCAGGCCAGGGGCGGGCATCAGCCCCAGCATTTT
TRBD1,NA,TRBV19,TRBJ1-3,CASSQPGQGRNTIYF,TGTGCCAGTAGCCAACCGGGACAGGGACGAAACACCATATATTTT
TRBD2,NA,TRBV4-1,TRBJ2-3,CASSQVAGGPDTQYF,TGCGCCAGCAGCCAAGTCGCGGGAGGCCCGGATACGCAGTATTTT
TRBD2,NA,TRBV6-1,TRBJ2-1,CASSTGLATINEQFF,TGTGCCAGCAGTACTGGACTAGCGACAATCAATGAGCAGTTCTTC
NA,NA,TRBV11-2,TRBJ2-1,CASSYLGGQFF,TGTGCCAGCAGCTACCTCGGGGGGCAGTTCTTC
TRBD1,NA,TRBV7-3,TRBJ2-2,CASSRSTTGASTGELFF,TGTGCCAGCAGCCGCTCGACAACAGGGGCGAGCACCGGGGAGCTGTTTTTT
NA,once,TRBV7-6,TRBJ2-1,CASRPELAGNEQFF,TGTGCCAGCAGGCCCGAACTAGCCGGCAATGAGCAGTTCTTC
TRBD2,NA,TRBV2,TRBJ2-7,CASRASGRYEQYF,TGTGCCAGCAGGGCTAGCGGGAGGTACGAGCAGTACTTC
TRBD1,NA,TRBV4-3,TRBJ2-4,CASSRGQGPAKNIQYF,TGCGCCAGCAGCCGGGGACAGGGCCCAGCCAAAAACATTCAGTACTTC
NA,NA,TRBV29-1,TRBJ2-2,CSVRGVLTGELFF,TGCAGCGTTCGGGGAGTCCTCACCGGGGAGCTGTTTTTT
NA,NA,TRBV28,TRBJ1-2,CASNQGLVYGYTF,TGTGCCAGCAACCAGGGGCTGGTCTATGGCTACACCTTC
NA,NA,TRBV7-2,TRBJ2-3,CASSLKGVPSTDTQYF,TGTGCCAGCAGCTTAAAGGGGGTACCTAGCACAGATACGCAGTATTTT
NA,NA,TRBV25-1,TRBJ1-4,CASMKDSATNEKLFF,TGTGCCAGCATGAAGGACTCCGCAACTAATGAAAAACTGTTTTTT
TRBD1,NA,TRBV30,TRBJ2-6,CAWTDDRGSGANVLTF,TGTGCCTGGACCGACGACAGGGGCTCTGGGGCCAACGTCCTGACTTTC